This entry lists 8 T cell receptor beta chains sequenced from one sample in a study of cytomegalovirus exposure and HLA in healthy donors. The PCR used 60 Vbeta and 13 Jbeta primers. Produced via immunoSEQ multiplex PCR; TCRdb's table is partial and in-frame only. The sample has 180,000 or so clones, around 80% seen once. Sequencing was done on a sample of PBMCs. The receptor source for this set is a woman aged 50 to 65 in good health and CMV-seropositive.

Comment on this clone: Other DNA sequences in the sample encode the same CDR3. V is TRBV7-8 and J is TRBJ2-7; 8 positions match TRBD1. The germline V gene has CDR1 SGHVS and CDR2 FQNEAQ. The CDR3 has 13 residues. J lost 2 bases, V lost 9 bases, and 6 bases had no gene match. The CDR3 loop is CASSPDRAYEQYF. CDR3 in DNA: TGTGCCAGTAGCCCGGACAGGGCCTACGAGCAGTACTTC.

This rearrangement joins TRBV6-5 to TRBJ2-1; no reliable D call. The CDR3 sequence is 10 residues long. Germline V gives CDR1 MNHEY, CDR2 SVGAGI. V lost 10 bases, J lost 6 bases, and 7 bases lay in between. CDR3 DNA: TGTGCCACCGGTCCCAATGAGCAGTTCTTC. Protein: CATGPNEQFF.

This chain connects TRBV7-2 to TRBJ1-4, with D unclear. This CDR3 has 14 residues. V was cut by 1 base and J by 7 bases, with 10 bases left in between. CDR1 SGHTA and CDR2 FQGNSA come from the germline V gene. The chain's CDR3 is CASSLVLAGEKLFF. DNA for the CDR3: TGTGCCAGCAGCTTAGTCCTCGCGGGTGAAAAACTGTTTTTT.

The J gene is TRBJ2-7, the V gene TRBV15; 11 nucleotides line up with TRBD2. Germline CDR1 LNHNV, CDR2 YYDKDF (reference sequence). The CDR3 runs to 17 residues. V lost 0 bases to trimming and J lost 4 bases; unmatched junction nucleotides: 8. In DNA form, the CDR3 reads TGTGCCACCAGCAGAGAGCTCGCTAGCGGGGGGCGATACGAGCAGTACTTC. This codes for CATSRELASGGRYEQYF.

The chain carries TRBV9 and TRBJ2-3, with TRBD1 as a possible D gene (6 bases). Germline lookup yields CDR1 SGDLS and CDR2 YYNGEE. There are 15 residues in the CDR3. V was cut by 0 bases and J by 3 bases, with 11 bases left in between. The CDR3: CASSVGGLVTDTQYF. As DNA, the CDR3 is TGTGCCAGCAGCGTAGGGGGGCTAGTAACAGATACGCAGTATTTT.

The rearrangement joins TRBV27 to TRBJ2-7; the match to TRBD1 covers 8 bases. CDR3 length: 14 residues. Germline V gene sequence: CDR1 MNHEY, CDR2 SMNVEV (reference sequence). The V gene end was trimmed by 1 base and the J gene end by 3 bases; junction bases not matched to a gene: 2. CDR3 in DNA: TGTGCCAGCAGTTTATTCGACAGGGGCTACGAGCAGTACTTC. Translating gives CASSLFDRGYEQYF.

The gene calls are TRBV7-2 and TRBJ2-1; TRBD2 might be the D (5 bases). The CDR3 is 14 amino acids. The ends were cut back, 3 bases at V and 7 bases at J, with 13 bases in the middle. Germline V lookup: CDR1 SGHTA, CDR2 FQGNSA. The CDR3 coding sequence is TGTGCCAGCAGCTTTCTAGCCGGCGGGAATGAGCAGTTCTTC. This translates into CASSFLAGGNEQFF.

CDR3 region: CASSARLAGVPYEQYF. The CDR3 nucleotides read TGTGCCAGCAGTGCGAGACTAGCGGGGGTTCCCTACGAGCAGTACTTC. The chain has TRBV6-1 and TRBJ2-7; 12 bases agree with TRBD2. With V trimmed by 4 bases and J by 2 bases, 6 bases remained unmatched. CDR3 length: 16 amino acids. Per germline, CDR1 MNHNS and CDR2 SASEGT.